This T cell receptor (beta chain) was captured by sequencing in a study of control samples from healthy donors and cancer patients. This clone was observed a handful of times. Repertoires were generated with immunoSEQ multiplex PCR, while TCRdb's copy carries only in-frame clones and drops some. This table holds roughly 88,000 clones, around four fifths found once. The CDR3 consists of 16 residues. Trimming stripped 2 bases from V and 5 bases from J, with 15 bases between. CDR1 is MNHEY and CDR2 is SMNVEV in the germline V gene (reference sequence). This chain joins TRBV27 and TRBJ2-2; possibly TRBD1 for D (5 bases). Sequencing was performed on blood. This TCR derives from a man aged 30-40 years in good health. CDR3 sequence (DNA): TGTGCCAGCAGTTTAGTAGGCAGGGTCCTTACCGGGGAGCTGTTTTTT. The encoded protein is CASSLVGRVLTGELFF.